This record covers a single T cell receptor beta chain. The antigen remains undetermined. The assay was immunoSEQ multiplex PCR, and TCRdb's table has in-frame clones only and misses some. The sample contains over 90,000 clones, approximately 80% of which appear only once. This entry comes from a study of radiation and T cells in renal cell carcinoma. Study-level results: In blood, top tumor clones expanded by 2 weeks, shrinking by 4. No pretreatment tumor biopsies were available for baseline clonotypes.

The time point denotes: blood 4 weeks post-SBRT, at nephrectomy. Treatment described: 15 Gy SBRT to primary tumor, nephrectomy 4 weeks later. After SBRT, blood was collected at 2 and 4 weeks, plus baseline. Germline CDR1 reads KGHSH; CDR2 reads LQKENI. The CDR3 is 12 residues long. V shed 3 bases, J shed 7 bases, and the junction held 2 bases outside the gene matches. Sequenced here: blood, sampled from a patient whose treatment included radiotherapy and nephrectomy. The chain combines TRBV18 with TRBJ1-1, with 7 bases that match TRBD1. The clonotype was recovered from a man in his sixties with renal cell carcinoma. CDR3 in amino acids: CASSPRDSEAFF. DNA for the CDR3: TGTGCCAGCTCACCCCGGGACAGTGAAGCTTTCTTT.